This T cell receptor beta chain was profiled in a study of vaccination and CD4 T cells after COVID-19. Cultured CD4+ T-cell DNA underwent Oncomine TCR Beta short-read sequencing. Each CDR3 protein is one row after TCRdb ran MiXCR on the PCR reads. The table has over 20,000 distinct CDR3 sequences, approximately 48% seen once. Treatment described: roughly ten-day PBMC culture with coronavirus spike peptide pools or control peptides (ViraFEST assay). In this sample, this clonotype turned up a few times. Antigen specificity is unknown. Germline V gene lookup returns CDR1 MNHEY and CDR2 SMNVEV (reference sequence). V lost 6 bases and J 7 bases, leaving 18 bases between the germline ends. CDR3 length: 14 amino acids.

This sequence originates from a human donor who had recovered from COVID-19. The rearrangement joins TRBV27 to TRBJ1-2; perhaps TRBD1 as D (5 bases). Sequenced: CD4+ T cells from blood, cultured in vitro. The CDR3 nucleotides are TGTGCCAGCAGCCAACGGTCGGGGGAAGCTGGCTACACCTTC. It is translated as CASSQRSGEAGYTF.